One sample yielded the 25 T cell receptor beta chains listed below, sequenced in a study of T cells after posttransplantation cyclophosphamide. Sampled 1 year posttransplant, controls received myeloablative marrow transplants, methotrexate and a calcineurin inhibitor. The assay was immunoSEQ multiplex PCR, and TCRdb's table has in-frame clones only and misses some. The data contain roughly 21,000 clones, 80% to 90% of them singletons. Material: PBMCs, obtained about 360 days after allogeneic stem cell transplant with calcineurin inhibitor and methotrexate. These receptors were taken from a female patient in her 30s who received an allogeneic stem cell transplant from an unrelated donor, was CMV-positive, and had acute and chronic GVHD. Some T cells may be provided by the graft donor.

There are a few counts of this clone. This chain uses TRBV9 with TRBJ2-2; D unresolved. V dropped 4 bases and J dropped 6 bases, with 10 bases sitting between them. Germline V lookup: CDR1 SGDLS, CDR2 YYNGEE. The CDR3 has 13 residues. CDR3 amino acids: CASSPPSPGELFF. CDR3 coding DNA: TGTGCCAGCAGCCCCCCGAGTCCCGGGGAGCTGTTTTTT.

The CDR3 coding sequence is TGTGCCAGCAGTTTATCGGGAGGACAAGAGACCCAGTACTTC. It codes for CASSLSGGQETQYF. The V call is TRBV28, the J call TRBJ2-5; 7 nucleotides align to TRBD2. V trimming: 1 base; J trimming: 2 bases; junction bases outside the gene matches: 1. The germline V gene encodes CDR1 MDHEN and CDR2 SYDVKM. CDR3 length: 14 residues.

V usage is TRBV7-2 and J usage is TRBJ1-5; a weak D match, TRBD1 (5 bases). V lost 5 bases and J lost 4, with 12 bases in between. This CDR3 contains 14 residues. Germline values: CDR1 SGHTA, CDR2 FQGNSA. The CDR3 loop is CASSLDSSNQPQHF. In nucleotides, the CDR3 is TGTGCCAGCAGCCTCGACAGCTCGAATCAGCCCCAGCATTTT.

The chain joins TRBV7-9 to TRBJ2-1; unclear D gene. V lost 5 bases, J lost 0 bases, and 17 bases lay in between. CDR1 is SEHNR, CDR2 FQNEAQ, per germline (reference sequence). The CDR3 contains 17 residues. In DNA, the CDR3 is TGTGCCAGCAGCCCTCGGTGGCAGGAAAGCTCCTACAATGAGCAGTTCTTC. It translates to CASSPRWQESSYNEQFF.

The rearrangement uses TRBV28 and TRBJ1-5, with unresolved D. The germline CDR1 and CDR2 sequences are MDHEN and SYDVKM. Trimming pared 2 bases from V and 11 bases from J, leaving 13 bases between. This CDR3 is 13 amino acids long. CDR3 sequence reads: CASSLPQIVAQHF. CDR3 nucleotides: TGTGCCAGCAGTTTACCACAGATCGTGGCCCAGCATTTT.

The chain combines TRBV5-4 with TRBJ2-5; no definite D call. V was trimmed by 0 bases and J by 1 base, leaving 7 bases between them. Germline assignment: CDR1 SGHNT and CDR2 YYREEE (reference sequence). This CDR3 region has 14 residues. In nucleotides, the CDR3 is TGTGCCAGCAGCTTGGGGCAGCGCCAAGAGACCCAGTACTTC. As protein: CASSLGQRQETQYF.

J is TRBJ2-7 and V is TRBV5-3, with a weak D call TRBD2 (5 bases). TRBV5-3 is an open reading frame whose function is uncertain. CDR3 length: 19 residues. V lost 1 base and J 3 bases, leaving 26 bases between the germline ends. CDR3 region: CARSLTGPPTEGPFYEQYF. The CDR3 DNA follows: TGTGCCAGAAGCTTGACCGGGCCCCCAACAGAGGGTCCGTTCTACGAGCAGTACTTC.

This clone was observed a few times. The chain combines TRBV6-6 with TRBJ1-1; TRBD1 aligns across 9 bases. Germline lookup yields CDR1 MNHNY and CDR2 SVGAGI (reference sequence). The CDR3 is 11 residues long. Germline trimming cut 6 bases from V and 11 bases from J; bases unmatched to any gene: 4. The CDR3 spells CASSPGTGAFF. CDR3 nucleotides: TGTGCCAGCAGCCCCGGGACAGGGGCTTTCTTT.

This chain connects TRBV30 to TRBJ2-1; TRBD2 matches 7 bases. CDR1 and CDR2 from the germline V gene are GTSNPN and SVGIG (reference sequence). This CDR3 is built from 14 residues. The V segment lost 7 bases and the J segment 2 bases; nucleotides outside the gene matches: 8. The CDR3 DNA reads TGTGCCTCCCAGGGTAGCGGGCCCTACAATGAGCAGTTCTTC. Its translation: CASQGSGPYNEQFF.

In its sample, this clone was seen once. The CDR3 nucleotides are TGCAGCGTTCTAGGGACAGTTATGAACACTGAAGCTTTCTTT. Protein sequence: CSVLGTVMNTEAFF. The rearrangement uses TRBV29-1 and TRBJ1-1, with 7 bases fitting TRBD1. The CDR3 length is 14 residues. Germline V CDR1 and CDR2: SQVTM, ANQGSEA. With V trimmed by 5 bases and J by 0 bases, 6 bases remained unmatched.

The rearrangement joins TRBV4-3 to TRBJ2-7; D may be TRBD2 (6 bases). The germline CDR1 and CDR2 sequences are LGHNA and YSLEER. V was shortened by 4 bases and J by 1 base, with 17 bases between the two germline ends. This CDR3 has 16 amino acids. CDR3 amino acids: CASSLYRELASYEQYF. CDR3 nucleotides: TGCGCCAGCAGCCTATACCGGGAGCTCGCTTCCTACGAGCAGTACTTC.

The V gene is TRBV6-5, the J gene TRBJ2-3, with a possible D match to TRBD1 (5 bases). The CDR3 has 14 residues. Per the germline V gene, CDR1 is MNHEY and CDR2 is SVGAGI. The V gene lost 7 bases and the J gene lost 9 bases, with 20 bases spanning the gap. In DNA, the CDR3 is TGTGCCAGCAATAAGGCCTCTACCCAGGGAACGCAGTATTTT. Protein product: CASNKASTQGTQYF.

This chain joins TRBV5-1 and TRBJ2-3, with TRBD2 matching over 10 bases. This CDR3 contains 16 residues. The V and J ends lost 4 bases and 2 bases, in that order; junction bases with no gene match: 7. Looked up from germline, CDR1 is SGHRS and CDR2 is YFSETQ. CDR3 loop: CASSRGLAEDTDTQYF. In nucleotides, the CDR3 is TGCGCCAGCAGCCGAGGACTAGCGGAGGACACAGATACGCAGTATTTT.

The chain links TRBV29-1 to TRBJ2-1; the D gene is possibly TRBD1 (5 bases). Germline values: CDR1 SQVTM, CDR2 ANQGSEA. Trimming removed 0 bases from V and 10 bases from J, with 19 bases in between. This CDR3 is built from 15 residues. The CDR3 loop is CSVEDGLIGQKEQFF. The CDR3 DNA reads as TGCAGCGTTGAAGATGGGTTGATAGGACAAAAGGAGCAGTTCTTC.

The chain recombines TRBV7-2 with TRBJ2-1, with 8 bases matching TRBD1. The length of the CDR3 is 15 residues. Trimming removed 5 bases from V and 7 bases from J; junction bases left unmatched: 10. CDR1 SGHTA and CDR2 FQGNSA come from the germline V gene. CDR3 DNA: TGTGCCAGCAGCAGCCTACAGGGGGTGATGAATGAGCAGTTCTTC. This sequence encodes CASSSLQGVMNEQFF.

The J gene is TRBJ1-4, the V gene TRBV29-1; TRBD1 agrees at 9 bases. This CDR3 is built from 16 residues. V was clipped by 7 bases and J by 4 bases; unmatched bases: 13. Looked up from germline, CDR1 is SQVTM and CDR2 is ANQGSEA. This CDR3 is CSATGGEGQINEKLFF. CDR3 sequence (DNA): TGCAGCGCGACAGGGGGGGAGGGCCAAATTAATGAAAAACTGTTTTTT.

This clone was observed a single time. V gene TRBV15 combines with J gene TRBJ2-1; no reliable D call. V was trimmed by 6 bases and J by 8 bases, leaving 14 bases between them. Germline V gene data show CDR1 as LNHNV and CDR2 as YYDKDF (reference sequence). The CDR3 is made up of 13 amino acids. The CDR3 DNA follows: TGTGCCACCAGAGCCCTCGCCGAAGATGAGCAGTTCTTC. It codes for CATRALAEDEQFF.

This rearrangement joins TRBV7-9 to TRBJ2-5; 8 nucleotides line up with TRBD2. The CDR3 contains 14 residues. V was clipped by 5 bases and J by 3 bases; unmatched bases: 5. The V gene's germline CDR1 is SEHNR and CDR2 FQNEAQ (reference sequence). CDR3 sequence: CASSNTSGKETQYF. The DNA of the CDR3 is TGTGCCAGCAGCAATACTAGCGGCAAAGAGACCCAGTACTTC.

The V gene is TRBV27, the J gene TRBJ2-7, with 7 bases aligning to TRBD1. The CDR3 is made up of 15 amino acids. Per the germline V gene, CDR1 is MNHEY and CDR2 is SMNVEV (reference sequence). V shed 6 bases, J shed 0 bases, and the junction held 8 bases outside the gene matches. CDR3 region: CASRTGQLSSYEQYF. The CDR3 DNA sequence: TGTGCCAGCAGAACGGGACAGTTAAGCTCCTACGAGCAGTACTTC.

The chain uses TRBV28 and TRBJ2-3, with 11 bases aligning to TRBD2. The CDR3 is made up of 17 amino acids. Looked up from germline, CDR1 is MDHEN and CDR2 is SYDVKM. The V segment lost 6 bases and the J segment 3 bases; nucleotides outside the gene matches: 11. The CDR3 here is CASRRSLAGVRTDTQYF. The CDR3 DNA is TGTGCCAGCAGACGGTCACTAGCGGGAGTGAGGACAGATACGCAGTATTTT. Variable domain in full (rest from reference TRBV28 and TRBJ2-3): DVKVTQSSRYLVKRTGEKVFLECVQDMDHENMFWYRQDPGLGLRLIYFSYDVKMKEKGDIPEGYSVSREKKERFSLILESASTNQTSMYLCASRRSLAGVRTDTQYFGPGTRLTVL.

Concerning this clone itself: The same CDR3 is also encoded by other DNA sequences in this sample. The rearrangement uses TRBV19 and TRBJ1-1, with D perhaps matching TRBD1 (5 bases). V gave up 7 bases and J gave up 4 bases, with 10 bases separating them. The CDR3 totals 12 residues. CDR1 LNHDA and CDR2 SQIVND come from the germline V gene (reference sequence). The CDR3 nucleotides read TGTGCCAGTAAGATGACAGCCACTGAAGCTTTCTTT. Its translation: CASKMTATEAFF.

The gene calls are TRBV11-2 and TRBJ1-1; TRBD1 is a possible D gene (5 bases). Germline V lookup: CDR1 SGHAT, CDR2 FQNNGV. The V and J ends lost 1 base and 0 bases respectively, with 12 bases between them. CDR3 size: 16 residues. The CDR3 region is CASSLAPRTLNTEAFF. CDR3 DNA: TGTGCCAGCAGCTTAGCCCCGCGGACATTGAACACTGAAGCTTTCTTT.

This rearrangement joins TRBV30 to TRBJ2-4, with D perhaps matching TRBD1 (5 bases). There are 15 residues in the CDR3. The germline gives CDR1 GTSNPN, CDR2 SVGIG (reference sequence). V was clipped by 1 base and J by 3 bases, with 13 bases between them. CDR3 residues: CAWSGPQVSKNIQYF. CDR3 DNA sequence: TGTGCCTGGAGTGGTCCACAGGTTAGCAAAAACATTCAGTACTTC. The entire variable domain, with the rest obtained from reference TRBV30 and TRBJ2-4, is as follows: SQTIHQWPATLVQPVGSPLSLECTVEGTSNPNLYWYRQAAGRGLQLLFYSVGIGQISSEVPQNLSASRPQDRQFILSSKKLLLSDSGFYLCAWSGPQVSKNIQYFGAGTRLSVL.

V usage is TRBV28 and J usage is TRBJ2-6; D may be TRBD1 (6 bases). The V end was cut by 3 bases, the J end by 0 bases, with 12 bases between. The length of the CDR3 is 17 residues. The germline V gene has CDR1 MDHEN and CDR2 SYDVKM. CDR3 nucleotides: TGTGCCAGCAGTTTGGCCAGGGGTTTCTCTGGGGCCAACGTCCTGACTTTC. It specifies CASSLARGFSGANVLTF. Based on the CDR3 plus reference TRBV28 and TRBJ2-6, the full variable domain is DVKVTQSSRYLVKRTGEKVFLECVQDMDHENMFWYRQDPGLGLRLIYFSYDVKMKEKGDIPEGYSVSREKKERFSLILESASTNQTSMYLCASSLARGFSGANVLTFGAGSRLTVL.

This clone occurred once. CDR3 protein: CASTDGGYEQYF. The CDR3 coding sequence is TGTGCCAGCACCGACGGGGGGTACGAGCAGTACTTC. V and J are TRBV6-5 and TRBJ2-7, with 7 bases identical to TRBD2. The V gene's germline CDR1 is MNHEY and CDR2 SVGAGI. The CDR3 loop spans 12 amino acids. V shed 7 bases, J shed 4 bases, and the junction held 4 bases outside the gene matches.